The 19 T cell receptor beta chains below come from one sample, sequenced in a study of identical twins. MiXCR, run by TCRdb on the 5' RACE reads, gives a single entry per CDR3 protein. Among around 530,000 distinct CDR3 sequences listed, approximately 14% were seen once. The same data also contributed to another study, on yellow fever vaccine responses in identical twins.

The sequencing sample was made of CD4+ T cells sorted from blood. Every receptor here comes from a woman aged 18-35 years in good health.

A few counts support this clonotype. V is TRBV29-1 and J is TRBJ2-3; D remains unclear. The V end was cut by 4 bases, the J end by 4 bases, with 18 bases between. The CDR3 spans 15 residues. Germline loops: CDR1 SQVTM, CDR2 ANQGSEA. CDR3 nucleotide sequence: TGCAGCGTTGGAACGACGGGCTCTCCCTCAGATACGCAGTATTTT. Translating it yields CSVGTTGSPSDTQYF.

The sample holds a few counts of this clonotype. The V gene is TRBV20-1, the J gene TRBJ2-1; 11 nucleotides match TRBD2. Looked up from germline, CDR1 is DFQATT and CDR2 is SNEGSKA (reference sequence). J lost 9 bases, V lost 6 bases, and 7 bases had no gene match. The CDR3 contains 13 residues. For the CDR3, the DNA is TGCAGTGCGCAACTAGCGGGAGTGGGTGAGCAGTTCTTC. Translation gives CSAQLAGVGEQFF.

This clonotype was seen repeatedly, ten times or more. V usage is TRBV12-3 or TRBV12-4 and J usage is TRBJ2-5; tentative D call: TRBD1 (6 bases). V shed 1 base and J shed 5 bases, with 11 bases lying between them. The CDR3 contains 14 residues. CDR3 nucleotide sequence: TGTGCCAGCAGTTTAGGAGACAGGAGGGAGACCCAGTACTTC. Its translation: CASSLGDRRETQYF.

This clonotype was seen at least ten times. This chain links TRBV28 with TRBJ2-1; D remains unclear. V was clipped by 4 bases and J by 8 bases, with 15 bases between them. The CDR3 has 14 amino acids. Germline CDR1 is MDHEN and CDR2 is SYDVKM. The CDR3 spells CASSSPTGSYEQFF. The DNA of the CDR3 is TGTGCCAGCAGTTCCCCTACGGGTTCGTATGAGCAGTTCTTC.

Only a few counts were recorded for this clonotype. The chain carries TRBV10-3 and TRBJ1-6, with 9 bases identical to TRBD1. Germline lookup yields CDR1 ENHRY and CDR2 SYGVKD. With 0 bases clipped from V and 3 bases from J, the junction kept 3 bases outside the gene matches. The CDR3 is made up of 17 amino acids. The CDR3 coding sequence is TGTGCCATCAGTGAGTCCGGGACAGGGATCTATAATTCACCCCTCCACTTT. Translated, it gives CAISESGTGIYNSPLHF.

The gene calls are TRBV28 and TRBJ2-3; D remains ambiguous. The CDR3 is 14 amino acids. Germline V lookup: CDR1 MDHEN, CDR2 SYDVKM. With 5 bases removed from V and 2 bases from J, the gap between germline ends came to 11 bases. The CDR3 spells CASSPVPHTDTQYF. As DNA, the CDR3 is TGTGCCAGCAGTCCGGTCCCCCACACAGATACGCAGTATTTT.

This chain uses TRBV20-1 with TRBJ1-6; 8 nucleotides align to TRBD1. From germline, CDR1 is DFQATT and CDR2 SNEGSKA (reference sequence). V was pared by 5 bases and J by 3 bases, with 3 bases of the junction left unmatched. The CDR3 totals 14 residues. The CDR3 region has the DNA TGCAGTGCTCAGGGGACAGGCTATAATTCACCCCTCCACTTT. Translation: CSAQGTGYNSPLHF.

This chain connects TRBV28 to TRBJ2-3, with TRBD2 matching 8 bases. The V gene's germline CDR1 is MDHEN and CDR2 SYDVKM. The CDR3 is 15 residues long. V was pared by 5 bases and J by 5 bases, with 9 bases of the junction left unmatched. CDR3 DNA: TGTGCCAGCAGTCCGCAAGCGGGAGTGGGAGATACGCAGTATTTT. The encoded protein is CASSPQAGVGDTQYF. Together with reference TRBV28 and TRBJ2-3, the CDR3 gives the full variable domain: DVKVTQSSRYLVKRTGEKVFLECVQDMDHENMFWYRQDPGLGLRLIYFSYDVKMKEKGDIPEGYSVSREKKERFSLILESASTNQTSMYLCASSPQAGVGDTQYFGPGTRLTVL.

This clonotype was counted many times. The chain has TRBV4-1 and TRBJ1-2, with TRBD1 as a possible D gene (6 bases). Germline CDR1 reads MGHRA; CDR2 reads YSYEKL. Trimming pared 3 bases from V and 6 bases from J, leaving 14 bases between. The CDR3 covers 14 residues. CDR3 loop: CASSQDTGYNGYTF. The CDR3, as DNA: TGCGCCAGCAGCCAGGACACAGGGTACAATGGCTACACCTTC.

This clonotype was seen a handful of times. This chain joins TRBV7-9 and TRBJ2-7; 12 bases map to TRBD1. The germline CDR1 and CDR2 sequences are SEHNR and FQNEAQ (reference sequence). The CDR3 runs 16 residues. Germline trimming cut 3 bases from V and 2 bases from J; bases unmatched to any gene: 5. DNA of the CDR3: TGTGCCAGCAGCTTCGGGGACAGGGGGCGGCCCTACGAGCAGTACTTC. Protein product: CASSFGDRGRPYEQYF.

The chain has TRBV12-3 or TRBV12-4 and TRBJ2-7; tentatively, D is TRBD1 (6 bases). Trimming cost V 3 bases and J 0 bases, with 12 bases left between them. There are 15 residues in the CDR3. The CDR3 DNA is TGTGCCAGCAGTTTCCGCCCAGGGGCCTCCTACGAGCAGTACTTC. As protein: CASSFRPGASYEQYF.

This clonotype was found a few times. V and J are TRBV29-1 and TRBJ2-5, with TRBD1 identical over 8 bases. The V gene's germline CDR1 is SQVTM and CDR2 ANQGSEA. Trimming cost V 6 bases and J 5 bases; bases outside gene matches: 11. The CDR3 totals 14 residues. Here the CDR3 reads CSVDRQGIAETQYF. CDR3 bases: TGCAGCGTCGACCGACAGGGGATAGCGGAGACCCAGTACTTC.

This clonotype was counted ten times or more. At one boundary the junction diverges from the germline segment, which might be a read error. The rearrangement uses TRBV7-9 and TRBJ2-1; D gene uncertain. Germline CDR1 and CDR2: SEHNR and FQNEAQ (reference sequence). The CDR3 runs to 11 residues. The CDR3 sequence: CASSRKTHQIF. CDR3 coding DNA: TGTGCCAGCAGCCGAAAAACTCACCAGATCTTC.

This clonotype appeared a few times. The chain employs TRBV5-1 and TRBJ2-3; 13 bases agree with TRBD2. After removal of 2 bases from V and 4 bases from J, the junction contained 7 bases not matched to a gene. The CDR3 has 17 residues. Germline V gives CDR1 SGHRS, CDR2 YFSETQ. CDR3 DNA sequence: TGCGCCAGCAGCTTCCGACTAGCGGGGGGCCACTCAGATACGCAGTATTTT. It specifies CASSFRLAGGHSDTQYF.

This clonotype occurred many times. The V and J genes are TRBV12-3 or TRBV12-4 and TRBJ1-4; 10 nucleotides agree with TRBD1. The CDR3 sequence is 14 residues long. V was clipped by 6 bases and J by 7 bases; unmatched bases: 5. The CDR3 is CASRKRTGGEKLFF. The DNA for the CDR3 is TGTGCCAGCAGGAAAAGGACAGGGGGTGAAAAACTGTTTTTT.

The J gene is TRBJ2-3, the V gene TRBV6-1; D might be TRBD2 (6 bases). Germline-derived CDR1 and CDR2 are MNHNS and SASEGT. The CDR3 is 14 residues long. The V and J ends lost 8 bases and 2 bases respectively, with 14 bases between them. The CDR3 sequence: CASSRGTNTDTQYF. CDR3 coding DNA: TGTGCCAGCTCCCGCGGGACGAACACAGATACGCAGTATTTT.

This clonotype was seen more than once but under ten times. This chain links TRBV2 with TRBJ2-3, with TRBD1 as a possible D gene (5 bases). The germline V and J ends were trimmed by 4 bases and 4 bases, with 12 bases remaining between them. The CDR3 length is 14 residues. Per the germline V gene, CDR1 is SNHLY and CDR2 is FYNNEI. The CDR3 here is CASSVLQASDTQYF. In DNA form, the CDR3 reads TGTGCCAGCAGTGTTTTACAGGCGTCAGATACGCAGTATTTT.

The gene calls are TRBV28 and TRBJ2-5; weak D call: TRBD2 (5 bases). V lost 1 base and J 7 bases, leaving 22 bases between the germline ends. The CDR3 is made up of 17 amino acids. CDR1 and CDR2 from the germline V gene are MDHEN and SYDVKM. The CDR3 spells CASSLSRQPGTRATQYF. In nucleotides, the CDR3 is TGTGCCAGCAGTTTATCCAGACAACCGGGAACAAGAGCGACCCAGTACTTC. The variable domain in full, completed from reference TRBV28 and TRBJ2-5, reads DVKVTQSSRYLVKRTGEKVFLECVQDMDHENMFWYRQDPGLGLRLIYFSYDVKMKEKGDIPEGYSVSREKKERFSLILESASTNQTSMYLCASSLSRQPGTRATQYFGPGTRLLVL.

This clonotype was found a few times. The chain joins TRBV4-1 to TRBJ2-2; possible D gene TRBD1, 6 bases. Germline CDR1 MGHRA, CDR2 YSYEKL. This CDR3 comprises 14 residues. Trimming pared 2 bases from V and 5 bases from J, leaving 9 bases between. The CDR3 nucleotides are TGCGCCAGCAGCCAATTGGGGGCGACCGGGGAGCTGTTTTTT. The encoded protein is CASSQLGATGELFF.